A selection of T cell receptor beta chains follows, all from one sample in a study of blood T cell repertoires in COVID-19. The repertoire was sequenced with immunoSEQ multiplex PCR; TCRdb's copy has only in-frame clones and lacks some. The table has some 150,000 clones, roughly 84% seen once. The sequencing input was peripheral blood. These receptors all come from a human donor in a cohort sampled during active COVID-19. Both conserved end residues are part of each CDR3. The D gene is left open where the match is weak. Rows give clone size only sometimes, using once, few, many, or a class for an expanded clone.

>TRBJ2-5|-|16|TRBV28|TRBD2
TGTGCCAGCATTCCGAGGCCGGGACTAGGGATGGAGACCCAGTACTTC
CASIPRPGLGMETQYF
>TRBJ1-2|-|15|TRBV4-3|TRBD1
TGCGCCAGCAGCCTTACCGGGACAGGGATCTATGGCTACACCTTC
CASSLTGTGIYGYTF
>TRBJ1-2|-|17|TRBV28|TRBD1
TGTGCCAGCAGTTCTCCGGGACAGGTTACTTTTAACTATGGCTACACCTTC
CASSSPGQVTFNYGYTF
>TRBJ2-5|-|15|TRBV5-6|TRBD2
TGTGCCAGCAGAGGGAGGGGAGGGAGGAGGGAGACCCAGTACTTC
CASRGRGGRRETQYF
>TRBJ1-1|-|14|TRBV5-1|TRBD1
TGCGCCAGCAGCGTCGGGACAGGGCTTATTTGGGCTTTCTTT
CASSVGTGLIWAFF
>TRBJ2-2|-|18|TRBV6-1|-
TGTGCCAGCAGTGTAGCGGACAGCCATTGGGGGGGAACCGGGGAGCTGTTTTTT
CASSVADSHWGGTGELFF
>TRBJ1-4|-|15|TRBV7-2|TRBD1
TGTGCCAGCAGCCAATCCACAGGGGTCGCTGAAAAACTGTTTTTT
CASSQSTGVAEKLFF
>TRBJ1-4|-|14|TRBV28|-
TGTGCCAGCAGTTTAAGACAGAGAGGTGAAAAACTGTTTTTT
CASSLRQRGEKLFF
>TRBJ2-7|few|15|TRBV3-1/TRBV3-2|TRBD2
TGTGCCAGCAGCCAAACTAGCGGGGGGTCCTACGAGCAGTACTTC
CASSQTSGGSYEQYF
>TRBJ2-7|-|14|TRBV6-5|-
TGTGCCAGCAGTTACCGTGCGTCGTCCTACGAGCAGTACTTC
CASSYRASSYEQYF
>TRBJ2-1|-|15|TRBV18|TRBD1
TGTGCCAGCTCACCACGACAGGGGGACCGGCGTGAGCAGTTCTTC
CASSPRQGDRREQFF
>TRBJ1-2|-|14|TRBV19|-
TGTGCCAGTAGTCCCTTCGGGGTAAACTATGGCTACACCTTC
CASSPFGVNYGYTF
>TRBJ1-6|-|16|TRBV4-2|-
TGTGCCAGCAGCCAAGTTGGGAGCTCCTATAATTCACCCCTCCACTTT
CASSQVGSSYNSPLHF
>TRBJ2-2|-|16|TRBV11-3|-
TGTGCCAGCAGCTTTAGCTTCCCTCCGAACACCGGGGAGCTGTTTTTT
CASSFSFPPNTGELFF
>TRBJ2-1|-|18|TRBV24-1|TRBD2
TGTGCCACCAGTGATTCGTCTAGCGGGGGCCTTTCCTACAATGAGCAGTTCTTC
CATSDSSSGGLSYNEQFF
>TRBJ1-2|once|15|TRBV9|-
TGTGCCAGCAGCGTCCTTCCAGGGGATGACTATGGCTACACCTTC
CASSVLPGDDYGYTF
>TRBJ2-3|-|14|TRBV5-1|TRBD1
TGCGCCAGCAGCACCGGACAGGACCTAGGCACGCAGTATTTT
CASSTGQDLGTQYF
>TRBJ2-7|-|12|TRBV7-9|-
TGTGCCAGCGGTGGAGGGCGCTACGAGCAGTACTTC
CASGGGRYEQYF
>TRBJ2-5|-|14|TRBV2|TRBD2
TGTGCCAGCAGCCCAACTAGCGGAGGAGAGACCCAGTACTTC
CASSPTSGGETQYF
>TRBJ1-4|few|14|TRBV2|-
TGTGCCAGCAGGGTGACCCAAATGGGGGGAAAACTGTTTTTT
CASRVTQMGGKLFF
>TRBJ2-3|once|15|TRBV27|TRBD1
TGTGCCAGCAGCACGGGACAGGGGGGAACAGATACGCAGTATTTT
CASSTGQGGTDTQYF
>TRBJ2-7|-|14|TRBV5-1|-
TGCGCCAGCAGCTTGGCCGGTAGAGGGTACGAGCAGTACTTC
CASSLAGRGYEQYF
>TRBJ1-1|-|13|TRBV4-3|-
TGCGCCAGCAGCCATCCAGGGGTCACTGAAGCTTTCTTT
CASSHPGVTEAFF
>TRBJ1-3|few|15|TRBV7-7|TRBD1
TGTGCCAGCAGCTTGGGGACAGGGTCTGGAAACACCATATATTTT
CASSLGTGSGNTIYF
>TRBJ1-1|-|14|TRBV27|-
TGTGCCAGCAGCTTCAGGGGTGGGAGCACTGAAGCTTTCTTT
CASSFRGGSTEAFF
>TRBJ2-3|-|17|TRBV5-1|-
TGCGCCAGCAGCTCGGCCTGGGGGGATGGGAGCACAGATACGCAGTATTTT
CASSSAWGDGSTDTQYF
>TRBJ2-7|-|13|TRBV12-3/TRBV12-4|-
TGTGCCAGCAGTTTCCTACAGGGCTACGAGCAGTACTTC
CASSFLQGYEQYF
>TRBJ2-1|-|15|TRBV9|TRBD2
TGTGCCAGCAGCGTAGGGAGCGGGGTCTACAATGAGCAGTTCTTC
CASSVGSGVYNEQFF
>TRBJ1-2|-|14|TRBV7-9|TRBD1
TGTGCCAGCAGCCTAATGGGGACAGATCATGGCTACACCTTC
CASSLMGTDHGYTF
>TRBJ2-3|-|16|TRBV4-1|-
TGCGCCAGCAGCCAAGGAGGTCGGGGTTACACAGATACGCAGTATTTT
CASSQGGRGYTDTQYF
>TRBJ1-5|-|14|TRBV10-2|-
TGCGCCAGCAGTCCTCGGGTTAGCAATCAGCCCCAGCATTTT
CASSPRVSNQPQHF
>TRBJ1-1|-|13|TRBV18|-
TGTGCCAGCTCGCCTCGACAGGAAACTGAAGCTTTCTTT
CASSPRQETEAFF
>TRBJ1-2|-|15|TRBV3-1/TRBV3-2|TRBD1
TGTGCCAGCAGCCAAAGGAGAGGGGGCCCTCAGGGCTACACCTTC
CASSQRRGGPQGYTF
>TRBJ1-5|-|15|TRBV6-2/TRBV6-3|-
TGTGCCAGCAGTACGCCCCGGGGGGGGAATCAGCCCCAGCATTTT
CASSTPRGGNQPQHF
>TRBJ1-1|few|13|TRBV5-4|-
TGTGCCAGCAGCTTCGACAGGAACACTGAAGCTTTCTTT
CASSFDRNTEAFF
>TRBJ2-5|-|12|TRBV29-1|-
TGCAGCCCCCGGACACACCAAGAGACCCAGTACTTC
CSPRTHQETQYF
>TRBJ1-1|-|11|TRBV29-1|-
TGCAGCGCGCGGAGGAAGGGTGAAGCTTTCTTT
CSARRKGEAFF
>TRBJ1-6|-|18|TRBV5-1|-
TGCGCCAGCAGCCTCAAGCCCCTCGTCGGACAGAATAATTCACCCCTCCACTTT
CASSLKPLVGQNNSPLHF
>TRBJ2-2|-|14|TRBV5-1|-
TGCGCCAGTCAGGGGACGTTGAACACCGGGGAGCTGTTTTTT
CASQGTLNTGELFF
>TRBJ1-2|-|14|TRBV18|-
TGTGCCAGCTCACCATCAGGGGATAACTATGGCTACACCTTC
CASSPSGDNYGYTF
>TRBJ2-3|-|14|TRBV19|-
TGTGCCAGTAGTACTCAGGGTTTCACAGATACGCAGTATTTT
CASSTQGFTDTQYF
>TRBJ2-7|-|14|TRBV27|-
TGTGCCAGCAGCCCTGTCGGGGGATCGGGGGAGCAGTACTTC
CASSPVGGSGEQYF
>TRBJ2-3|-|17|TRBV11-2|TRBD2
TGTGCCAGCAGCCGTCGTGGGGGAGGGGTAAGCACAGATACGCAGTATTTT
CASSRRGGGVSTDTQYF
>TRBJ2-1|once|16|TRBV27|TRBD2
TGTGCCAGCAGATCCAGCGGGGGCCGGTCCTACAATGAGCAGTTCTTC
CASRSSGGRSYNEQFF
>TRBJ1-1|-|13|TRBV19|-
TGTGCCAGTAGTATAGCAGGGTTGCGGAGAGCTTTCTTT
CASSIAGLRRAFF
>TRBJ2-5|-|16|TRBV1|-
TGCACCAGCAGGACCCGAAGGGGGGGGCTCCAAGAGACCCAGTACTTC
CTSRTRRGGLQETQYF
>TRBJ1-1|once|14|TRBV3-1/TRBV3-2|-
TGTGCCAGCAGCCAAGTCCCGGGGGACACTGAAGCTTTCTTT
CASSQVPGDTEAFF
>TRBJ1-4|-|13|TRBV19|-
TGTGCCAGTAGCCTCACCGGGGGGAAGGAACTGTTTTTT
CASSLTGGKELFF